This T cell receptor (beta chain) was captured in a study of blood T cells in healthy people across ages. Primed by a sample-barcoded 5' primer and a J-beta primer mix, a second PCR proceeded for about 6 to 12 cycles. Using its own MiXCR run on the 5' RACE reads, TCRdb lists one record per CDR3 protein. This sample has roughly 800,000 distinct CDR3 sequences; about three fifths occur once, and the top ten carry around 20%. Germline V gene data show CDR1 as SQVTM and CDR2 as ANQGSEA. The CDR3 has 14 amino acids. V was shortened by 7 bases and J by 0 bases, with 13 bases between the two germline ends. Broader study findings: Estimated diversity, derived from one million T cells, was regarded as an underestimate.

This clonotype has only a few counts. Its antigen is undetermined. The chain combines TRBV29-1 with TRBJ2-1, with D hard to call. This sequence originates from a man in his thirties or forties in good health. The sequenced sample consisted of blood. The CDR3 spells CSANVGSSYNEQFF. CDR3 bases: TGCAGCGCTAACGTAGGATCCTCCTACAATGAGCAGTTCTTC.